This T cell receptor (beta chain) was sequenced in a study of vaccination and CD4 T cells after COVID-19. Overall study: Convalescent persons amounted to six males plus four females, two of whom were Hispanic. Each individual in the study obtained two doses of BNT162b2 or mRNA-1273 vaccine.

The germline V gene encodes CDR1 LNHDA and CDR2 SQIVND (reference sequence). Trimming shortened V by 9 bases and J by 7 bases, and 18 bases separated the two germline ends. The CDR3 totals 13 residues. The treatment here: approximately 9-day PBMC culture with coronavirus spike peptide pools or control peptides (ViraFEST assay). Once obtained from cultured CD4+ T cells, the DNA was sequenced using the Oncomine TCR Beta short-read assay. Genomic DNA was isolated from CD4+ T cells that had been cultured. TCRdb passed the PCR reads through MiXCR, listing each CDR3 protein once. The data contain some 12,000 distinct CDR3 sequences, approximately 61% of them singletons. With regard to this clonotype: Antigen specificity is unknown.

The chain combines TRBV19 with TRBJ1-2, with D possibly TRBD1 on 6 matching bases. This clonotype originated in a human donor who had recovered from COVID-19. Sequenced sample: CD4+ T cells from blood, cultured in vitro. The CDR3 nucleotides are TGTGCCAGCCTCGGATTACAGGGCCCTGGCTACACCTTC. This encodes CASLGLQGPGYTF.